The sequence of this T cell receptor (beta chain) was determined in a study of OX40 agonist ivuxolimab in advanced cancers. Looking at the study overall: The costimulatory receptor OX40 (CD134) was targeted by ivuxolimab, a fully human IgG2 agonistic monoclonal antibody. Prior anti-PD-1, anti-PD-L1 or anti-CTLA-4 therapy was permitted, and checkpoint inhibitors had been received by about 44% of dose-escalation patients. Partial responses were achieved by three dose-escalation patients, of whom one had hepatocellular carcinoma and two had cutaneous melanoma. The paper describes the monotherapy dose-escalation part (N of about 54 patients) of the phase I trial of ivuxolimab. Intravenous ivuxolimab was administered to patients every 2 weeks at six dose levels: 0.01, 0.1, 0.3, 1.5, 3 and 10 mg/kg. Of the 50 or so patients in dose escalation, 19 had hepatocellular carcinoma, around 15 had melanoma, 9 had renal cell carcinoma and 9 had head and neck cancer. In the dose-escalation cohort, approximately 82% of patients were male, and the mean age was roughly 60 years, with a range of 23 to 79. The point of sequencing TCRbeta in the periphery was to test whether ivuxolimab changed TCR sequence diversity and drove clonal T-cell expansion.

Taken from the germline V gene, the CDR1 and CDR2 loops are SQVTM and ANQGSEA. The CDR3 runs 14 residues from the cysteine to the phenylalanine. Left in the record is the CDR3 DNA by itself, 42 bases read in frame from the first base. Trimming at the junction amounts to 3 bases on V and 6 bases on J, and the germline ends lie 16 bases apart. The trial excluded patients who had a history of autoimmune disease or were on systemic immunosuppression. In every dose cohort, peripheral blood was drawn for TCR sequencing at baseline, cycle 4 day 1, and cycle 7 day 1. Samples were obtained from an open-label, multicenter, first-in-human phase I dose-escalation trial of ivuxolimab. Adults with locally advanced or metastatic melanoma, renal cell carcinoma, hepatocellular carcinoma or head and neck squamous cell carcinoma were enrolled in the trial. CD4+ and CD8+ T cells were sorted separately from peripheral blood before TCR sequencing.

As to this clone: There is no known antigen for this receptor. There are no base qualities to consult, and no much larger clone falls within one base.

Points the paper makes about the study in general: Low levels of normalized T-cell clonal expansion were also seen in some patients who did not respond. Clonal expansion of both CD4+ and CD8+ blood T cells was observed from baseline to week 6 at doses 0.1 to 3.0 mg/kg. The antigen specificity of the clonally expanded peripheral T cells was not determined. In partial responders in the 0.1-3.0 mg/kg groups, normalized peripheral clonal expansion was found to be among the lowest, especially among CD8+ T cells. After ivuxolimab, more expanded clones were found on average in CD8+ T cells than in CD4+ T cells.

For sequencing of the TCRbeta CDR3 region, genomic DNA was extracted from the sorted cells. The immunoSEQ Assay was used for sequencing of TCRbeta CDR3 regions. TCRdb carries this immuneACCESS record with in-frame sequences only. Its versions omit some clonotypes, under half of them owing to an unresolved V gene in the studies checked, with the rest unexplained. In this sample the table shows about 94,000 clones, about nine tenths of which occur a single time. Jointly, the top ten make up over 0.3% of the sample. This clonotype was obtained from an adult with an advanced solid tumor such as melanoma, head and neck, liver or kidney cancer. Source: CD4+ or CD8+ T cells sorted from blood, taken in a trial of the OX40 agonist ivuxolimab. The sequence is built from TRBV29-1 and TRBJ2-3; the D gene could be either TRBD1 or TRBD2, each agreeing at 5 bases. The bases are TGCAGCGTTGACGTGGGACGGATCGAGGATACGCAGTATTTT. The encoded protein is CSVDVGRIEDTQYF.